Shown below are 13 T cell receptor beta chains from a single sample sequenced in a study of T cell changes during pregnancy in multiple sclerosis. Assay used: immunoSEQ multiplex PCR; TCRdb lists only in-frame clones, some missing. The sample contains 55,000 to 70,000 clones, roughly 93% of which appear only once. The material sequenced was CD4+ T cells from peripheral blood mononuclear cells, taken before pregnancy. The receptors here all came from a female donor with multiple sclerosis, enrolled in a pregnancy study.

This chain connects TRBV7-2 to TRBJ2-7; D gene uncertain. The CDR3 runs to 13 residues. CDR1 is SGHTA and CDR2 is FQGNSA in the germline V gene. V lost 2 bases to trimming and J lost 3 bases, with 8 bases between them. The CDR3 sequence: CASSLIQNYEQYF. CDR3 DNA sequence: TGTGCCAGCAGCTTAATCCAGAACTACGAGCAGTACTTC.

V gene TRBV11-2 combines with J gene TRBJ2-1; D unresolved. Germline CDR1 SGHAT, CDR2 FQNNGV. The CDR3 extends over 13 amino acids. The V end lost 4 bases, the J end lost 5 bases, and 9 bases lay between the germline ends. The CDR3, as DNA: TGTGCCAGCAGCTCGGTGATTGACAATGAGCAGTTCTTC. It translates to CASSSVIDNEQFF. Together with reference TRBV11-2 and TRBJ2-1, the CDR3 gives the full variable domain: EAGVAQSPRYKIIEKRQSVAFWCNPISGHATLYWYQQILGQGPKLLIQFQNNGVVDDSQLPKDRFSAERLKGVDSTLKIQPAKLEDSAVYLCASSSVIDNEQFFGPGTRLTVL.

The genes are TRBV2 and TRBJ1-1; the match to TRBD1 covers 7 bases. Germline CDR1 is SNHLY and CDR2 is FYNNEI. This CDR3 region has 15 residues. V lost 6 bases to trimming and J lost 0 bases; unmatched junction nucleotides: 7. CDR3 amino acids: CASRRQGQMNTEAFF. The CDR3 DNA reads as TGTGCCAGCAGGCGCCAGGGACAGATGAACACTGAAGCTTTCTTT.

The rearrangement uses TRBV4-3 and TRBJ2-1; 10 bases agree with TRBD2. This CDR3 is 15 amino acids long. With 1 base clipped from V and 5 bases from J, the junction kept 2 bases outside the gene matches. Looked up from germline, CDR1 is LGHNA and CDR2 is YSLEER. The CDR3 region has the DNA TGCGCCAGCAGCCAAGTAACTAGCGGGAACAATGAGCAGTTCTTC. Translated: CASSQVTSGNNEQFF.

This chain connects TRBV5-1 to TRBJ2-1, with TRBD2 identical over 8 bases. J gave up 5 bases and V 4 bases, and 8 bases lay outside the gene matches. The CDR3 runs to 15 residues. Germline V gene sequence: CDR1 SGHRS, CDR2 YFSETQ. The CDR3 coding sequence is TGCGCCAGCAGCGCCGGAGTAGCGGGAAACAATGAGCAGTTCTTC. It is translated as CASSAGVAGNNEQFF.

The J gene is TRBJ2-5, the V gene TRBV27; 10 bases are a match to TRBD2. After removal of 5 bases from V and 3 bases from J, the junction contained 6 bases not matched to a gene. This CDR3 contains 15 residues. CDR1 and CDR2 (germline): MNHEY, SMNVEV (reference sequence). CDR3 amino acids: CASSAKREGEETQYF. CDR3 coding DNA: TGTGCCAGCAGTGCCAAGCGGGAGGGCGAAGAGACCCAGTACTTC.

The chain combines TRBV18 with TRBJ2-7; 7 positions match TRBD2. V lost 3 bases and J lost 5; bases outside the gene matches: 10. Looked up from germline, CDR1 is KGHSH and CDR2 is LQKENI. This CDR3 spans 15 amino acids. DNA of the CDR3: TGTGCCAGCTCACCCGAGAGCGGGACTGGCAACGAGCAGTACTTC. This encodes CASSPESGTGNEQYF.

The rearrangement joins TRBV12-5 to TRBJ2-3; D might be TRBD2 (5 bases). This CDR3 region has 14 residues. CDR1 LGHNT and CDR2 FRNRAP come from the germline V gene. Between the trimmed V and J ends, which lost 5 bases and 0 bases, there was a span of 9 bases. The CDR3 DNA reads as TGTGCTAGTGGTAAAAGCGGTAGCACAGATACGCAGTATTTT. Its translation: CASGKSGSTDTQYF.

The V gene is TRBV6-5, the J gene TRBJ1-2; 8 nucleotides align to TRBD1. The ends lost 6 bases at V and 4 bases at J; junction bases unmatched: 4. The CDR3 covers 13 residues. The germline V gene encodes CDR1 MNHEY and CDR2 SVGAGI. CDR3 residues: CASRKTGVYGYTF. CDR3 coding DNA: TGTGCCAGCAGAAAGACAGGGGTCTATGGCTACACCTTC.

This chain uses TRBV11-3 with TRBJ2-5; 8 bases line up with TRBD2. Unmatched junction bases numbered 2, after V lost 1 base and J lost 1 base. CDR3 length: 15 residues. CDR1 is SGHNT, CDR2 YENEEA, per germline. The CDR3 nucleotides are TGTGCCAGCAGCTTAGGACTAGCGCCCCAAGAGACCCAGTACTTC. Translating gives CASSLGLAPQETQYF.

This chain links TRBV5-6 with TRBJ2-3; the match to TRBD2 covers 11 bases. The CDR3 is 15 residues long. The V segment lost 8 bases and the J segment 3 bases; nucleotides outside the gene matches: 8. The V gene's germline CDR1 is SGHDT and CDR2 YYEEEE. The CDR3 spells CASHSRTSGTDTQYF. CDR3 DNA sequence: TGTGCCAGTCACTCGAGGACTAGCGGGACAGATACGCAGTATTTT.

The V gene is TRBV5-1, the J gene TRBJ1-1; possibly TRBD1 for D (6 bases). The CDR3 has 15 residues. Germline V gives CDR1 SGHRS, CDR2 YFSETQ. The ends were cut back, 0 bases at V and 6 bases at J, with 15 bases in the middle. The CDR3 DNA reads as TGCGCCAGCAGCTTGGCCGTACAGGGTGGAGCTGAAGCTTTCTTT. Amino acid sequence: CASSLAVQGGAEAFF.

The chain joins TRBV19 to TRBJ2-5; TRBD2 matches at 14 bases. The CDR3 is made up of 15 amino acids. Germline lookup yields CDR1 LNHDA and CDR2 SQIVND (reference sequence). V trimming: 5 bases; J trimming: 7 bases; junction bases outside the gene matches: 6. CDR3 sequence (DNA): TGTGCCAGTAGTGGGGGACTAGCGGGAGCAGCGACCCAGTACTTC. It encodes CASSGGLAGAATQYF.